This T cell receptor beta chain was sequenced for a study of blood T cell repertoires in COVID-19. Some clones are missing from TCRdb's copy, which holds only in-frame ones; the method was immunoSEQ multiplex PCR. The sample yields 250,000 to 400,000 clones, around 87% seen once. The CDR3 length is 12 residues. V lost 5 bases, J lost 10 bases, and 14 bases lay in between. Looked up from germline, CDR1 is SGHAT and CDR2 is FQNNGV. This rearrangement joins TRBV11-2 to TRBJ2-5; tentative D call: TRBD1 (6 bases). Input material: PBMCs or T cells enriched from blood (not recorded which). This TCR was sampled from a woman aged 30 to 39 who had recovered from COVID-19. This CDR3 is CASSQNRDIQYF. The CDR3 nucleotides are TGTGCCAGCAGCCAAAACAGGGACATCCAGTACTTC.